These T cell receptor beta chains were read from a single sample in a study of blood T cell repertoires in COVID-19. Method: immunoSEQ multiplex PCR; TCRdb's copy keeps in-frame clones and lacks some. The sample gives 140,000 to 150,000 clones, roughly four fifths of which show up once; roughly 8.4% is in the top ten. The specimen was peripheral blood. The origin of the receptors is a human donor with acute or convalescent COVID-19. The donor label of this sample is uncertain. The CDR3 runs from the conserved cysteine through the conserved F or W. Fields, in order: D gene, V gene, J gene, clone size, CDR3 DNA, CDR3 protein. A D gene is named only where the DNA matches it firmly. A clone size is listed for some rows: how often the clone was seen (once, few, many), or a class if it is expanded.

TRBD2	TRBV29-1	TRBJ2-1	.	TGCAGCGGTGATACGGGGGGGCCTAATGAGCAGTTCTTC	CSGDTGGPNEQFF
.	TRBV2	TRBJ1-1	.	TGTGCCAGTACATACCGGGGCACTGAAGCTTTCTTT	CASTYRGTEAFF
.	TRBV27	TRBJ1-5	.	TGTGCCAGCAGCCCCGGGTCTAGCAATCAGCCCCAGCATTTT	CASSPGSSNQPQHF
TRBD1	TRBV5-4	TRBJ1-2	.	TGTGCCAGCAGCTTGCAGGGGGGAAGTGGCTATGGCTACACCTTC	CASSLQGGSGYGYTF
.	TRBV10-3	TRBJ1-1	.	TGTGCCATCAGCGAATACAGGAACACTGAAGCTTTCTTT	CAISEYRNTEAFF
TRBD1	TRBV5-5	TRBJ1-2	once	TGTGCCAGCACCTGGACAGGGGGCAACTATGGCTACACCTTC	CASTWTGGNYGYTF
TRBD1	TRBV5-8	TRBJ1-4	once	TGTGCCAGCAGACTGACAGGGAATGAAAAACTGTTTTTT	CASRLTGNEKLFF
TRBD1	TRBV7-9	TRBJ1-1	.	TGTGCCAGCAGCTTCCCTACTTCGACAGGGACTAACACTGAAGCTTTCTTT	CASSFPTSTGTNTEAFF
TRBD2	TRBV27	TRBJ2-5	few	TGTGCCAGCAGGGGAGCGGGGCTAGGAGAGACCCAGTACTTC	CASRGAGLGETQYF
.	TRBV24-1	TRBJ2-4	.	TGTGCCACCAGTGATCCCGGGACTGGGGGGTCCATTCAGTACTTC	CATSDPGTGGSIQYF
TRBD1	TRBV29-1	TRBJ1-2	.	TGCAGCGTCTCGACAGGGGGGGTCTATGGCTACACCTTC	CSVSTGGVYGYTF
.	TRBV7-2	TRBJ2-2	.	TGTGCCAGCAGCTCCCGGTACACCGGGGAGCTGTTTTTT	CASSSRYTGELFF
.	TRBV11-1	TRBJ2-7	.	TGTGCCAGCAGCTTAGCGAGGACGGAGGGCGCCTACGAGCAGTACTTC	CASSLARTEGAYEQYF
TRBD1	TRBV3-1/TRBV3-2	TRBJ1-2	.	TGTGCCAGCAGCCAAGAGGCATTACAGGGGAACTATGGCTACACCTTC	CASSQEALQGNYGYTF
.	TRBV5-6	TRBJ1-1	.	TGTGCCAGCAGCTTGGCCCATAGGACAGCTTACACTGAAGCTTTCTTT	CASSLAHRTAYTEAFF
TRBD1	TRBV11-3	TRBJ1-1	.	TGTGCCAGCAGCTTAGGGGACAGCTCTTCAAAACCGAACACTGAAGCTTTCTTT	CASSLGDSSSKPNTEAFF
TRBD1	TRBV19	TRBJ2-2	.	TGTGCCAGTACCTCTAGGACAGGGTTGGGAGGGGAGCTGTTTTTT	CASTSRTGLGGELFF
TRBD1	TRBV5-5	TRBJ2-6	.	TGTGCCAGCAGCACGGGACAGATCTCTGGGGCCAACGTCCTGACTTTC	CASSTGQISGANVLTF
.	TRBV3-1/TRBV3-2	TRBJ1-1	.	TGTGCCAGCAGCCTAACCCTCTCGGGGGCTGAAGCTTTCTTT	CASSLTLSGAEAFF
.	TRBV27	TRBJ2-7	.	TGTGCCAGCGCCTCCGGGTCACTTTTGAGGGAGCAGTACTTC	CASASGSLLREQYF
.	TRBV30	TRBJ1-3	.	TGTGCCGGCGCAGCGCACTCTGGAAACACCATATATTTT	CAGAAHSGNTIYF
.	TRBV19	TRBJ2-1	once	TGTGCCAGTAGTACCGGGAGTTGGGGGAATGAGCAGTTCTTC	CASSTGSWGNEQFF